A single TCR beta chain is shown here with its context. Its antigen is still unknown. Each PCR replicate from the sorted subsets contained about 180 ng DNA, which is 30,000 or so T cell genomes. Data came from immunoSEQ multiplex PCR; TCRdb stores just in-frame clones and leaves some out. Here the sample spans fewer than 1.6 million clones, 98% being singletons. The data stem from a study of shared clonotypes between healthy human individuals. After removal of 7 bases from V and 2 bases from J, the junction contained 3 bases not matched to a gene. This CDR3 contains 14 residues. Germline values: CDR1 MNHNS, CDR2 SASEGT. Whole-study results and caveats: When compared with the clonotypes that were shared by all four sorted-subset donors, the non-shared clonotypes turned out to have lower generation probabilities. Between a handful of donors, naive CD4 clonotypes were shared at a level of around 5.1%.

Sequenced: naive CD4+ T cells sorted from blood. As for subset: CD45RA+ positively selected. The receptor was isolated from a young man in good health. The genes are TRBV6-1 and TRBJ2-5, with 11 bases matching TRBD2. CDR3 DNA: TGTGCCAGCACTATAGCGGGAGGGCAAGAGACCCAGTACTTC. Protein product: CASTIAGGQETQYF.